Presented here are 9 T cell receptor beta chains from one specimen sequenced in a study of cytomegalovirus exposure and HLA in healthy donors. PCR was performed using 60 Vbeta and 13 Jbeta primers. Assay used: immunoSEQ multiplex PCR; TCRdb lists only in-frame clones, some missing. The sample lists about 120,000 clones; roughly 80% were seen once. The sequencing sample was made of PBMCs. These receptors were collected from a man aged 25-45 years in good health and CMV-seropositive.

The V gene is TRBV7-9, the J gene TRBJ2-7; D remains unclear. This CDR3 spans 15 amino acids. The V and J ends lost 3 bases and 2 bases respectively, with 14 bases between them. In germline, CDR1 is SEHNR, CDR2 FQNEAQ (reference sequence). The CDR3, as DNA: TGTGCCAGCAGCTTTACCACTACCGAAACCTACGAGCAGTACTTC. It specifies CASSFTTTETYEQYF.

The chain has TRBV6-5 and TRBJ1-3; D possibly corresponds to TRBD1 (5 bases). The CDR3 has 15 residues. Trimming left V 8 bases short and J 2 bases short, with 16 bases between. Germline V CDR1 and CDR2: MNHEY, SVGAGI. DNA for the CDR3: TGTGCCAGCCAACGGGGGGTGCTCCCTGGAAACACCATATATTTT. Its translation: CASQRGVLPGNTIYF.

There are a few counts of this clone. The CDR3 coding sequence is TGTGCCAGCAGCTGGGAGAGCGGGAGAGGGAGATACACGCAGTATTTT. Amino acid sequence: CASSWESGRGRYTQYF. The chain joins TRBV4-2 to TRBJ2-3, with TRBD2 matching 8 bases. This CDR3 is built from 16 residues. Trimming took 5 bases from V and 9 from J; bases not matched to a gene: 16. Germline CDR1 is LGHNA and CDR2 is YNFKEQ.

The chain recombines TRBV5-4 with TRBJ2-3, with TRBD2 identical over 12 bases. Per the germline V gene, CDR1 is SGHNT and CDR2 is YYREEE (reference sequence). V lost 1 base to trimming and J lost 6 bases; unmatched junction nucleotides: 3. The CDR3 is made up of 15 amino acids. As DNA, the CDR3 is TGTGCCAGCAGCTTGAGACTAGCGGGGGCTGATACGCAGTATTTT. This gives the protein CASSLRLAGADTQYF.

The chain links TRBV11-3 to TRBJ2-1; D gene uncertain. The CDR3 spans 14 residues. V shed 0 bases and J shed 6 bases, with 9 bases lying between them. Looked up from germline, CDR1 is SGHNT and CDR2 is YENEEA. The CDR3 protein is CASSLEAGSNEQFF. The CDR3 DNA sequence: TGTGCCAGCAGCTTAGAGGCAGGTTCCAATGAGCAGTTCTTC.

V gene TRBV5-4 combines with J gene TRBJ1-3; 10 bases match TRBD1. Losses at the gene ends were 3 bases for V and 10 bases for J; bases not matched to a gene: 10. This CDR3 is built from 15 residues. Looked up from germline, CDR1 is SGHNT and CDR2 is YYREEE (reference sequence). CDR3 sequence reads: CASSSAGTGVDTIYF. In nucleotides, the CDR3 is TGTGCCAGCAGCTCAGCCGGGACAGGGGTTGATACCATATATTTT.

This CDR3 reads CASIRTGGVTEAFF. The CDR3 bases are TGCGCCAGCATTCGGACAGGGGGGGTCACTGAAGCTTTCTTT. This chain joins TRBV10-2 and TRBJ1-1; 10 bases fit TRBD1. Germline V gives CDR1 WSHSY, CDR2 SAAADI. The CDR3 is 14 amino acids. V lost 7 bases to trimming and J lost 4 bases; unmatched junction nucleotides: 6.

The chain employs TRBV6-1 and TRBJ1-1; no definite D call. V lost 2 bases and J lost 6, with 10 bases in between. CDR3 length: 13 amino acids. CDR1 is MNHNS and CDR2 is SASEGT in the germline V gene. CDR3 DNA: TGTGCCAGCAGTGAATTCTGGGCCGCTGAAGCTTTCTTT. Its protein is CASSEFWAAEAFF.

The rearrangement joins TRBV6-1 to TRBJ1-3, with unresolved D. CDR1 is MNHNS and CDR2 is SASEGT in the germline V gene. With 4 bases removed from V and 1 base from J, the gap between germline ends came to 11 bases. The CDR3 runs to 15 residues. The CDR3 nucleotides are TGTGCCAGCAGTGCCATTCCGAGTTCTGGAAACACCATATATTTT. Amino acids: CASSAIPSSGNTIYF.